The 3 T cell receptor beta chains given below trace back to one sample, sequenced in a study of beta chain features in type 1 diabetes. Whole-study results and caveats: TCRB CDR3s from Type 1 diabetes patients were moderately but significantly shorter in all four CD4+ subsets.

Of the isolated RNA, all was reverse transcribed, and so the sequenced material was expressed TCRB transcripts. Generated by immunoSEQ multiplex PCR, the TCRdb table keeps only in-frame clones and is missing some. Of around 280,000 clones listed, 15% were seen once; the top ten hold roughly 0.015%. Which antigens these TCRs recognize remains unknown. Material: naive CD4+ T cells from blood. The receptors derive from a man aged 18 to 35 with type 1 diabetes.

The chain couples TRBV9 to TRBJ2-5, with D tentatively TRBD2 (6 bases). V was clipped by 4 bases and J by 7 bases, with 11 bases between them. Germline V gene lookup returns CDR1 SGDLS and CDR2 YYNGEE. The CDR3 is made up of 12 amino acids. CDR3 DNA sequence: TGTGCCAGCAGCCCGGACTATGGGACCCAGTACTTC. It specifies CASSPDYGTQYF.

This clone was picked up a small number of times. The V and J genes are TRBV4-2 and TRBJ1-2; D is possibly TRBD1 (5 bases). Trimming cost V 0 bases and J 3 bases, with 11 bases left between them. The germline V gene encodes CDR1 LGHNA and CDR2 YNFKEQ. The CDR3 runs to 15 residues. CDR3 bases: TGTGCCAGCAGCCAAGACAGGGCATTTGACTATGGCTACACCTTC. Protein sequence: CASSQDRAFDYGYTF.

V usage is TRBV28 and J usage is TRBJ1-2; D unclear. CDR1 and CDR2 (germline): MDHEN, SYDVKM. This CDR3 has 11 residues. Trimming removed 5 bases at V and 4 bases at J, with 5 bases between. CDR3 region: CASSPSYGYTF. The CDR3 nucleotides are TGTGCCAGCAGTCCCAGCTATGGCTACACCTTC.